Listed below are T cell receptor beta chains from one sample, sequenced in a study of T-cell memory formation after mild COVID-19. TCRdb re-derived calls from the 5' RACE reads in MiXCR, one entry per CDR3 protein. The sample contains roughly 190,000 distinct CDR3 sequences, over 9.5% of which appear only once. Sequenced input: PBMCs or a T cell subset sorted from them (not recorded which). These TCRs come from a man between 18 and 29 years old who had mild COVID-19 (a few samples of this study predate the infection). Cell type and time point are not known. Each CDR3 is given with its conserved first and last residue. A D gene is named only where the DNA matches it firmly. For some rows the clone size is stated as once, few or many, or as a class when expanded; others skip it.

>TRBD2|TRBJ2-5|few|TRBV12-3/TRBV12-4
CASRLAGEGETQYF
TGTGCCAGCAGATTAGCGGGGGAGGGGGAGACCCAGTACTTC
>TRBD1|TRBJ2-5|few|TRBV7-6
CASSLEWGQGDGETQYF
TGTGCCAGCAGCTTAGAGTGGGGACAGGGCGACGGGGAGACCCAGTACTTC
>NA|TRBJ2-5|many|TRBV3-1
CASSYGGQETQYF
TGTGCCAGCAGCTACGGGGGTCAAGAGACCCAGTACTTC
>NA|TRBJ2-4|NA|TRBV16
CASSRGTALAKNIQYF
TGTGCCAGCAGCCGAGGGACCGCACTAGCCAAAAACATTCAGTACTTC
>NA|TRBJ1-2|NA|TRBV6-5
CASSPQDNYGYTF
TGTGCCAGCAGTCCTCAGGATAACTATGGCTACACCTTC
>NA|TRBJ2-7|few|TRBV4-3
CASSQARGYEQYF
TGCGCCAGCAGCCAAGCTCGAGGGTACGAGCAGTACTTC
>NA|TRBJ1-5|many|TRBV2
CASSEADDAVNQPQHF
TGTGCCAGCAGTGAAGCCGACGACGCAGTCAATCAGCCCCAGCATTTT
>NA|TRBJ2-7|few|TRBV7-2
CASSFSGMVEQYF
TGTGCCAGCAGCTTTTCCGGGATGGTCGAGCAGTACTTC
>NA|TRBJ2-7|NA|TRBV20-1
CSARDPRGGGNDEQYF
TGCAGTGCTAGAGATCCCCGGGGAGGGGGCAACGACGAGCAGTACTTC
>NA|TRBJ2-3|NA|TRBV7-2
CASSLALTPQYF
TGTGCCAGCAGCCTCGCCCTCACCCCGCAGTATTTT
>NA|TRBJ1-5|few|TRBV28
CASTSPMEQPQHF
TGTGCCAGCACCTCCCCGATGGAACAGCCCCAGCATTTT
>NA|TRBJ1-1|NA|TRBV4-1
CASSQGDGMNTEAFF
TGCGCCAGCAGCCAAGGGGATGGTATGAACACTGAAGCTTTCTTT
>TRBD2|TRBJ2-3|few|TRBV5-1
CASSLWASGGRDTQYF
TGCGCCAGCAGCTTGTGGGCTAGCGGGGGTCGAGATACGCAGTATTTT
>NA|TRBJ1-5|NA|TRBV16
CASSQGRGYQPQHF
TGTGCCAGCAGCCAAGGCAGAGGGTATCAGCCCCAGCATTTT
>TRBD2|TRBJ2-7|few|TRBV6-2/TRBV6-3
CASTKGGLYEQYF
TGTGCCAGCACCAAGGGAGGGCTCTACGAGCAGTACTTC
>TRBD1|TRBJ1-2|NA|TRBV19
CASSVDRGLGYTF
TGTGCCAGTAGCGTTGACAGGGGGCTTGGCTACACCTTC
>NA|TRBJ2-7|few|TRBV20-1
CSARWGFSSYEQYF
TGCAGTGCTAGGTGGGGCTTTAGCTCCTACGAGCAGTACTTC
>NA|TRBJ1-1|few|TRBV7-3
CASSATNQGEAFF
TGTGCCAGCAGCGCGACCAATCAGGGGGAAGCTTTCTTT
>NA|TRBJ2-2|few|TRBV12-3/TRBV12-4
CASTVSVVGTGELFF
TGTGCCAGCACAGTTTCTGTCGTCGGGACCGGGGAGCTGTTTTTT
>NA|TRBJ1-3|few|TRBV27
CATPSYRHTSGNTIYF
TGTGCCACCCCCAGTTACAGACACACCTCTGGAAACACCATATATTTT
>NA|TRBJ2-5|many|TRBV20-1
CSAIKETQYF
TGCAGTGCTATAAAAGAGACCCAGTACTTC
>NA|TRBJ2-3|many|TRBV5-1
CASSFASAIPTDTQYF
TGCGCCAGCAGCTTTGCTAGCGCTATTCCCACAGATACGCAGTATTTT
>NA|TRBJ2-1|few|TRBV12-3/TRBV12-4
CASSLRSGTHNEQFF
TGTGCCAGCAGTTTAAGGTCCGGGACGCACAATGAGCAGTTCTTC
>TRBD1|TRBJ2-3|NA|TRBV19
CASSIGQGAPDTQYF
TGTGCCAGTAGTATCGGCCAGGGGGCTCCGGATACGCAGTATTTT
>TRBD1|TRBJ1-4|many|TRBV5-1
CASSAGQGGNEKLFF
TGCGCCAGCAGCGCCGGACAGGGTGGAAATGAAAAACTGTTTTTT
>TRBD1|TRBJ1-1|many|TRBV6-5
CASSLYRGTEAFF
TGTGCCAGCAGTTTGTACAGGGGCACTGAAGCTTTCTTT
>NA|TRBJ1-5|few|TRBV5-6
CASSLGPGNQPQHF
TGTGCCAGCAGCCTAGGGCCCGGCAATCAGCCCCAGCATTTT
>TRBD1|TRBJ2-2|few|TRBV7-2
CASSWDRNGELFF
TGTGCCAGCAGCTGGGACAGAAACGGGGAGCTGTTTTTT
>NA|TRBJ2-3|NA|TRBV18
CASSPRGSRGPDTQYF
TGTGCCAGCTCACCACGGGGTAGCAGAGGTCCAGATACGCAGTATTTT
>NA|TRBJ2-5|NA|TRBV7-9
CASSLIDGETQYF
TGTGCCAGCAGCTTGATCGACGGGGAGACCCAGTACTTC
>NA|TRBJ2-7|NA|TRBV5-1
CASSLAVLTYEQYF
TGCGCCAGCAGCTTGGCAGTCCTCACCTACGAGCAGTACTTC
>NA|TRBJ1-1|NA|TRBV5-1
CASSPERGRGNTEAFF
TGCGCCAGCAGCCCTGAACGGGGAAGAGGGAACACTGAAGCTTTCTTT
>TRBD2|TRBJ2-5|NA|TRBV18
CASSSIGSGEETQYF
TGTGCCAGCTCAAGCATCGGTAGCGGGGAAGAGACCCAGTACTTC
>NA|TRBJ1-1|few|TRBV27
CASSPRGRGVAFF
TGTGCCAGCAGCCCCCGAGGGAGAGGGGTGGCTTTCTTT
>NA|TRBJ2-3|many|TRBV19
CASSPRTSTDTQYF
TGTGCCAGTAGTCCACGTACTAGCACAGATACGCAGTATTTT
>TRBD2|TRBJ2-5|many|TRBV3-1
CASTGGHQETQYF
TGTGCCAGCACGGGGGGGCACCAAGAGACCCAGTACTTC
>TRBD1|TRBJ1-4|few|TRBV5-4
CASSQQGATNEKLFF
TGTGCCAGCAGCCAACAGGGGGCAACTAATGAAAAACTGTTTTTT